These 28 T cell receptor beta chains came from one sample sequenced in a study of shared clonotypes between healthy human individuals (dated by TCRdb to 2019 to 2021). CD8 naive samples were obtained by positive selection for CCR7 among CD45RO-negative cells, yielding a CD45RA+CCR7+ population from which TemRA cells were excluded. Library method: the immunoSEQ multiplex PCR assay. TCRdb holds this immuneACCESS table with in-frame rearrangements only. Some clones are missing; in checked studies, unresolved V genes explain under half, and the rest has no known cause. The sample table shows approximately 600,000 clones, and 85% to 95% are seen once. In total, the top ten clones hold approximately 0.11% of the sample. Sequenced input: naive CD8+ T cells sorted from blood. Reading the label with the study, this specimen's cell subset or site is: CD45RA+CCR7+. These receptors were taken from a woman aged 25-40 years in good health.

A remark on this clone: In the same sample, other DNA sequences code for this CDR3. The chain couples TRBV27 to TRBJ1-1, with D possibly being TRBD1 (5 bases). Germline V gene sequence: CDR1 MNHEY, CDR2 SMNVEV (reference sequence). The CDR3 contains 14 residues. Between the trimmed V and J ends, which lost 2 bases and 4 bases, there was a span of 11 bases. The CDR3 DNA reads TGTGCCAGCAGTTTAAGGCACGGGGGCACTGAAGCTTTCTTT. Its translation: CASSLRHGGTEAFF.

The V call is TRBV27, the J call TRBJ1-2; maybe TRBD1 (5 bases). CDR3 length equals 16 residues. V was shortened by 5 bases and J by 4 bases, with 20 bases between the two germline ends. Looked up from germline, CDR1 is MNHEY and CDR2 is SMNVEV (reference sequence). The CDR3 DNA is TGTGCCAGCAGTCGACAGCCCTCTCCCGGGGCCTATGGCTACACCTTC. The encoded protein is CASSRQPSPGAYGYTF.

The rearrangement joins TRBV28 to TRBJ1-5, with TRBD1 matching 7 bases. The junction had 1 base not matched to a gene; V was cut back by 2 bases and J by 0 bases. This CDR3 has 15 amino acids. The germline gives CDR1 MDHEN, CDR2 SYDVKM. CDR3 nucleotides: TGTGCCAGCAGTTTACAGGGGGATAGCAATCAGCCCCAGCATTTT. Its translation is CASSLQGDSNQPQHF.

The V gene is TRBV6-1, the J gene TRBJ1-6; D is possibly TRBD1 (6 bases). CDR1 MNHNS and CDR2 SASEGT come from the germline V gene. V lost 6 bases and J lost 5, with 14 bases in between. This CDR3 region has 15 residues. DNA for the CDR3: TGTGCCAGCAGAACCGGACAGTTCGATAATTCACCCCTCCACTTT. Protein: CASRTGQFDNSPLHF.

The chain employs TRBV5-4 and TRBJ2-5; D perhaps matches TRBD2 (7 bases). Trimming removed 1 base at V and 4 bases at J, with 14 bases between. This CDR3 is 15 amino acids long. Germline V gene sequence: CDR1 SGHNT, CDR2 YYREEE (reference sequence). CDR3: CASSLIGGRLETQYF. The CDR3 coding sequence is TGTGCCAGCAGCTTGATCGGGGGGCGTTTAGAGACCCAGTACTTC.

The chain employs TRBV25-1 and TRBJ2-2, with unresolved D. The CDR3 extends over 13 amino acids. V was pared by 4 bases and J by 8 bases, with 11 bases between. The germline V gene encodes CDR1 MGHDK and CDR2 SYGVNS. CDR3 region: CASSAAYPGELFF. The CDR3 DNA sequence: TGTGCCAGCAGTGCGGCCTATCCGGGGGAGCTGTTTTTT. The full variable domain, completed using reference TRBV25-1 and TRBJ2-2, is EADIYQTPRYLVIGTGKKITLECSQTMGHDKMYWYQQDPGMELHLIHYSYGVNSTEKGDLSSESTVSRIRTEHFPLTLESARPSHTSQYLCASSAAYPGELFFGEGSRLTVL.

The chain has TRBV11-2 and TRBJ2-7, with 7 bases that match TRBD2. V dropped 4 bases and J dropped 5; count of bases not matched to a gene: 5. The V gene's germline CDR1 is SGHAT and CDR2 FQNNGV. This CDR3 region has 13 residues. Written as DNA, the CDR3 is TGTGCCAGCAGCTGGACTAGTTCCCACGAGCAGTACTTC. Amino acids: CASSWTSSHEQYF.

This clone was counted between two and nine times. This chain connects TRBV19 to TRBJ2-7, with 8 bases fitting TRBD1. Germline CDR1 LNHDA, CDR2 SQIVND (reference sequence). Trimming at V came to 6 bases and at J to 4 bases, leaving 8 bases not matched to a gene. The CDR3 contains 14 residues. CDR3 in amino acids: CASSSVTGVYEQYF. The CDR3 region has the DNA TGTGCCAGTAGCTCCGTGACAGGGGTATACGAGCAGTACTTC.

V and J are TRBV6-5 and TRBJ2-7; no reliable D call. Germline CDR1 is MNHEY and CDR2 is SVGAGI. The V end lost 0 bases, the J end lost 3 bases, and 6 bases lay between the germline ends. The CDR3 has 13 residues. The chain's CDR3 is CASSYSADYEQYF. The CDR3 bases are TGTGCCAGCAGTTACTCCGCCGACTACGAGCAGTACTTC.

V is TRBV29-1 and J is TRBJ1-2; D is ambiguous. V lost 1 base, J lost 3 bases, and 18 bases lay in between. Germline V gives CDR1 SQVTM, CDR2 ANQGSEA. CDR3 length: 16 residues. The CDR3 coding sequence is TGCAGCGTTGAAGTTTCGCCTACACAGAAACACTATGGCTACACCTTC. Translated: CSVEVSPTQKHYGYTF.

V gene TRBV11-2 combines with J gene TRBJ2-3; tentatively, D is TRBD1 (6 bases). Trimming took off 6 bases at V and 2 bases at J, with 9 bases between the two ends. The germline V gene encodes CDR1 SGHAT and CDR2 FQNNGV. This CDR3 is 13 amino acids long. CDR3 sequence: CASRRGFTDTQYF. CDR3 DNA sequence: TGTGCCAGCAGAAGGGGGTTCACAGATACGCAGTATTTT.

The chain links TRBV30 to TRBJ1-1; D gene ambiguous. Trimming took 4 bases from V and 0 from J, leaving 15 bases between them. CDR3 length: 15 residues. Per the germline V gene, CDR1 is GTSNPN and CDR2 is SVGIG (reference sequence). The CDR3 sequence is CAWTVGKSLNTEAFF. The CDR3 DNA reads TGTGCCTGGACCGTCGGCAAGAGTCTGAACACTGAAGCTTTCTTT. Combining the CDR3 with reference TRBV30 and TRBJ1-1 gives the whole variable domain SQTIHQWPATLVQPVGSPLSLECTVEGTSNPNLYWYRQAAGRGLQLLFYSVGIGQISSEVPQNLSASRPQDRQFILSSKKLLLSDSGFYLCAWTVGKSLNTEAFFGQGTRLTVV.

This clone was recorded only once. The CDR3 spells CASSLFRDHNEQFF. The CDR3 DNA reads as TGCGCCAGCAGCTTGTTCCGGGACCACAATGAGCAGTTCTTC. This chain links TRBV5-1 with TRBJ2-1; either TRBD1 or TRBD2 may supply D (5 bases each). The CDR3 contains 14 residues. The V gene's germline CDR1 is SGHRS and CDR2 YFSETQ. Trimming cost V 1 base and J 5 bases, with 10 bases left between them.

The rearrangement joins TRBV27 to TRBJ2-7, with D perhaps TRBD1 (8 bases). Between the trimmed V and J ends, which lost 7 bases and 5 bases, there was a span of 12 bases. The CDR3 sequence is 12 residues long. The germline V gene has CDR1 MNHEY and CDR2 SMNVEV (reference sequence). CDR3 bases: TGTGCCAGCAACACAGGGGGGGACGAGCAGTACTTC. Translation gives CASNTGGDEQYF.

The rearrangement links TRBV19 to TRBJ2-7, with D unresolved. Germline CDR1 is LNHDA and CDR2 is SQIVND (reference sequence). CDR3 size: 13 residues. Trimming left V 5 bases short and J 2 bases short, with 10 bases between. The DNA for the CDR3 is TGTGCCAGTAGTTTGACCTTACCCTACGAGCAGTACTTC. Translating it yields CASSLTLPYEQYF.

V is TRBV7-8 and J is TRBJ2-5, with D possibly matching TRBD1 (6 bases). The DNA end is a closer match to TRBJ2-7, so the J assignment may be wrong. This CDR3 has 12 residues. Germline V lookup: CDR1 SGHVS, CDR2 FQNEAQ. CDR3 DNA sequence: TGTGCCAGCAGCTCGGGGACATCCGAGCAGTACTTC. Its translation: CASSSGTSEQYF.

The chain employs TRBV7-9 and TRBJ2-3; possibly TRBD2 for D (6 bases). V lost 5 bases and J 2 bases, leaving 8 bases between the germline ends. Germline CDR1 SEHNR, CDR2 FQNEAQ (reference sequence). The CDR3 is 13 amino acids. The CDR3 reads CASSPDYTDTQYF. As DNA, the CDR3 is TGTGCCAGCAGCCCGGACTACACAGATACGCAGTATTTT. Looking up the rest from reference TRBV7-9 and TRBJ2-3 gives the full variable domain: DTGVSQNPRHKITKRGQNVTFRCDPISEHNRLYWYRQTLGQGPEFLTYFQNEAQLEKSRLLSDRFSAERPKGSFSTLEIQRTEQGDSAMYLCASSPDYTDTQYFGPGTRLTVL.

V gene TRBV7-9 combines with J gene TRBJ2-5; TRBD1 matches 7 bases. Germline CDR1 SEHNR, CDR2 FQNEAQ (reference sequence). V dropped 4 bases and J dropped 4; count of bases not matched to a gene: 12. This CDR3 has 16 residues. CDR3 sequence: CASSSLAGTALETQYF. The CDR3 DNA reads as TGTGCCAGCAGCTCGCTCGCCGGGACAGCACTAGAGACCCAGTACTTC.

The chain's CDR3 is CSVILGLGYEQYF. As DNA, the CDR3 is TGCAGCGTTATTTTGGGACTAGGCTACGAGCAGTACTTC. V is TRBV29-1 and J is TRBJ2-7, with 8 positions matching TRBD2. Germline CDR1 is SQVTM and CDR2 is ANQGSEA. CDR3 size: 13 residues. The V segment lost 5 bases and the J segment 3 bases; nucleotides outside the gene matches: 6.

The chain combines TRBV19 with TRBJ1-2; tentative D call: TRBD1 (5 bases). The CDR3 runs to 12 residues. The V end lost 3 bases, the J end lost 8 bases, and 10 bases lay between the germline ends. Germline loops: CDR1 LNHDA, CDR2 SQIVND (reference sequence). CDR3 coding DNA: TGTGCCAGTAGTATTGACAGCTCCGGCTACACCTTC. This encodes CASSIDSSGYTF.

V gene TRBV14 combines with J gene TRBJ1-4; 8 bases are shared with TRBD1. This CDR3 comprises 15 residues. With V trimmed by 1 base and J by 7 bases, 5 bases remained unmatched. Germline loops: CDR1 SGHDN, CDR2 FVKESK. CDR3 amino acids: CASSQGPGQAEKLFF. Here the CDR3 DNA reads TGTGCCAGCAGCCAAGGACCGGGACAGGCTGAAAAACTGTTTTTT.

With regard to this clone: The sample contains more than one DNA sequence encoding this CDR3. V and J are TRBV9 and TRBJ1-4; D might be TRBD1 (5 bases). Germline V gene sequence: CDR1 SGDLS, CDR2 YYNGEE. The CDR3 spans 12 residues. The V end lost 4 bases, the J end lost 7 bases, and 8 bases lay between the germline ends. The CDR3 DNA reads TGTGCCAGCAGCTCGGGGGGTGAAAAACTGTTTTTT. This gives the protein CASSSGGEKLFF. Full variable domain (missing parts from reference TRBV9 and TRBJ1-4): DSGVTQTPKHLITATGQRVTLRCSPRSGDLSVYWYQQSLDQGLQFLIQYYNGEERAKGNILERFSAQQFPDLHSELNLSSLELGDSALYFCASSSGGEKLFFGSGTQLSVL.

The chain recombines TRBV25-1 with TRBJ2-1; 9 nucleotides match TRBD2. Germline lookup yields CDR1 MGHDK and CDR2 SYGVNS. CDR3 length equals 16 residues. V trimming: 4 bases; J trimming: 1 base; junction bases outside the gene matches: 5. Written as DNA, the CDR3 is TGTGCCAGCAGTGCCCCTAGCGGGAAGTCCTACAATGAGCAGTTCTTC. Translation: CASSAPSGKSYNEQFF.

This chain links TRBV2 with TRBJ1-1; D is unresolved. Germline CDR1 reads SNHLY; CDR2 reads FYNNEI. Trimming removed 4 bases at V and 5 bases at J, with 11 bases between. CDR3 size: 13 residues. CDR3 nucleotide sequence: TGTGCCAGCAGTGCGGTCAGCCAGACTGAAGCTTTCTTT. Protein product: CASSAVSQTEAFF.

The CDR3 region has the DNA TGCGCCAGCATTGGGGACAGGGAGTCCTACGAGCAGTACTTC. It translates to CASIGDRESYEQYF. This chain uses TRBV10-2 with TRBJ2-7, with 9 bases matching TRBD1. Trimming cost V 7 bases and J 1 base; bases outside gene matches: 5. The CDR3 length is 14 residues. The germline V gene has CDR1 WSHSY and CDR2 SAAADI.

V usage is TRBV5-4 and J usage is TRBJ2-2, with D uncertain. The CDR3 contains 15 residues. Looked up from germline, CDR1 is SGHNT and CDR2 is YYREEE (reference sequence). Deletions cut 3 bases from V and 2 bases from J, with 11 bases between. The CDR3 nucleotides are TGTGCCAGCAGCTCCCTGGGCTCCAACACCGGGGAGCTGTTTTTT. Translation: CASSSLGSNTGELFF.

In its sample, this clone was seen once. J is TRBJ2-1 and V is TRBV25-1; TRBD2 agrees at 9 bases. The J segment lost 3 bases and the V segment lost 3 bases, leaving 12 bases of the junction unmatched. Germline CDR1 MGHDK, CDR2 SYGVNS. This CDR3 is 18 amino acids long. For the CDR3, the DNA is TGTGCCAGCAGTGACCCGGGACTAGCTGGGGGATTCTACAATGAGCAGTTCTTC. Amino acids: CASSDPGLAGGFYNEQFF.

This chain links TRBV7-9 with TRBJ2-7, with TRBD2 matching 7 bases. The CDR3 has 16 residues. The J segment lost 4 bases and the V segment lost 2 bases, leaving 11 bases of the junction unmatched. Germline V gene data show CDR1 as SEHNR and CDR2 as FQNEAQ (reference sequence). CDR3 sequence reads: CASSLSGTTHLYEQYF. In DNA, the CDR3 is TGTGCCAGCAGCTTATCCGGGACTACACACCTTTACGAGCAGTACTTC.